This T cell receptor beta chain was found in a study of T cell responses to AZD1222 COVID-19 vaccine. The study, taken as a whole, reports: White British ancestry dominated among donors, who included more females, and clonal diversity was possibly underestimated. Epitopes outside B.1.351 and B.1.1.7 mutated regions reportedly drew nearly half of spike TCRs.

Assay used: immunoSEQ multiplex PCR; TCRdb lists only in-frame clones, some missing. The sample yields 85,000 to 130,000 clones, roughly 86% seen once. In regard to this clone: Its antigen is currently unknown.

CDR3 size: 17 residues. J lost 4 bases, V lost 0 bases, and 5 bases had no gene match. CDR1 SGDLS and CDR2 YYNGEE come from the germline V gene. Here the sequenced sample was peripheral blood, taken 28 days after the second dose of the MenACWY control vaccine. The receptor's source is an adult who received the MenACWY meningococcal vaccine as a control. The V gene is TRBV9, the J gene TRBJ2-1, with 12 bases fitting TRBD2. The CDR3 protein is CASSVASGGAAYNEQFF. DNA for the CDR3: TGTGCCAGCAGCGTAGCTAGCGGGGGGGCCGCTTACAATGAGCAGTTCTTC. Using reference TRBV9 and TRBJ2-1 for the parts outside the CDR3, the full variable domain is DSGVTQTPKHLITATGQRVTLRCSPRSGDLSVYWYQQSLDQGLQFLIQYYNGEERAKGNILERFSAQQFPDLHSELNLSSLELGDSALYFCASSVASGGAAYNEQFFGPGTRLTVL.